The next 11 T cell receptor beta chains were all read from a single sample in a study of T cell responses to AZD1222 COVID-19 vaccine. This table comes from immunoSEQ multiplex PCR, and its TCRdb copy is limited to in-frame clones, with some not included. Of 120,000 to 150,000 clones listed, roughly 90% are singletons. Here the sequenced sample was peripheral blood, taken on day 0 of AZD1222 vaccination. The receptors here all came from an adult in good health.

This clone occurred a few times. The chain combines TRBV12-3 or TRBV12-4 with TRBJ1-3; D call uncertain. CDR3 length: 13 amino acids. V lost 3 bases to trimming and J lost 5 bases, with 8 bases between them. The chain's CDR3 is CASSFAVRNTIYF. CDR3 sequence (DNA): TGTGCCAGCAGTTTCGCGGTGCGAAACACCATATATTTT.

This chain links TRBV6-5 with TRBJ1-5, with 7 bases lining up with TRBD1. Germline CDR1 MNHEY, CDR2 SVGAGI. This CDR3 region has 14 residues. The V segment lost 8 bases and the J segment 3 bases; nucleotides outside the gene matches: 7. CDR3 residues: CASQGGEPNQPQHF. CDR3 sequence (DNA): TGTGCCAGCCAGGGGGGGGAACCCAATCAGCCCCAGCATTTT.

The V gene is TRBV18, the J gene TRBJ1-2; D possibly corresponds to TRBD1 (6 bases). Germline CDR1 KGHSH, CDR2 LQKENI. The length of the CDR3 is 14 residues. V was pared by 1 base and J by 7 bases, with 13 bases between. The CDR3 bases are TGTGCCAGCTCACCACAGGGGGATCGTGGTGGCTACACCTTC. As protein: CASSPQGDRGGYTF. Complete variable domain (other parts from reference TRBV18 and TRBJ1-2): NAGVMQNPRHLVRRRGQEARLRCSPMKGHSHVYWYRQLPEEGLKFMVYLQKENIIDESGMPKERFSAEFPKEGPSILRIQQVVRGDSAAYFCASSPQGDRGGYTFGSGTRLTVV.

The CDR3 sequence: CASSERESSNQPQHF. The CDR3 DNA follows: TGTGCCAGCAGTGAAAGGGAATCGAGCAATCAGCCCCAGCATTTT. The chain joins TRBV2 to TRBJ1-5; D is unclear. This CDR3 comprises 15 residues. Trimming pared 2 bases from V and 1 base from J, leaving 9 bases between. Per the germline V gene, CDR1 is SNHLY and CDR2 is FYNNEI.

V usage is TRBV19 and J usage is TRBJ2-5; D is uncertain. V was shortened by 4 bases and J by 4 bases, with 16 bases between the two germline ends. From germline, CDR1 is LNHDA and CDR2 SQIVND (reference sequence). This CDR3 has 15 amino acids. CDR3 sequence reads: CASSRLPALIETQYF. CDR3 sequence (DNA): TGTGCCAGTAGTAGACTTCCCGCCCTCATAGAGACCCAGTACTTC.

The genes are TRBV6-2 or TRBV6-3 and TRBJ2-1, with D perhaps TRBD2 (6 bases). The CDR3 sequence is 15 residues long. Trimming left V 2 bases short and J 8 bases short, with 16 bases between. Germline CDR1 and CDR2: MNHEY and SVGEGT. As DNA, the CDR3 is TGTGCCAGCAGTTACGTCGGTCTAGCGATCCATGAGCAGTTCTTC. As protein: CASSYVGLAIHEQFF.

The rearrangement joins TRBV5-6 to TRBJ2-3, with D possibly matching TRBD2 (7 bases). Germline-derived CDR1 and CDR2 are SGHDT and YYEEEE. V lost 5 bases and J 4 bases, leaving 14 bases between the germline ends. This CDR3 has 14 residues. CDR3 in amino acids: CASSAGDNPDTQYF. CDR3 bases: TGTGCCAGCAGTGCGGGGGACAACCCAGATACGCAGTATTTT.

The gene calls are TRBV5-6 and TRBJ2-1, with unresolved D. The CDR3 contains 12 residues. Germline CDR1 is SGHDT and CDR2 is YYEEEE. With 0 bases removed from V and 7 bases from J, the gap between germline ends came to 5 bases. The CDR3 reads CASSLEENEQFF. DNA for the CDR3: TGTGCCAGCAGCTTGGAGGAAAATGAGCAGTTCTTC.

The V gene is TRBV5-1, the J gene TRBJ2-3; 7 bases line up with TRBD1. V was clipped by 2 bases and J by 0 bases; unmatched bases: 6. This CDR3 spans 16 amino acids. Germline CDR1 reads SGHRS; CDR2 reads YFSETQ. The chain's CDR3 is CASSFLGTASTDTQYF. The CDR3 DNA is TGCGCCAGCAGCTTCTTGGGGACAGCAAGCACAGATACGCAGTATTTT.

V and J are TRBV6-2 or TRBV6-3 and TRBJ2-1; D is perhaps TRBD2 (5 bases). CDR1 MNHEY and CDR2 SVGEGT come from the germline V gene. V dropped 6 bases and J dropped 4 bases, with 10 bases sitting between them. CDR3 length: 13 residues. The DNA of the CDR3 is TGTGCCAGCAGCGGGAACTTATACAATGAGCAGTTCTTC. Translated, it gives CASSGNLYNEQFF.

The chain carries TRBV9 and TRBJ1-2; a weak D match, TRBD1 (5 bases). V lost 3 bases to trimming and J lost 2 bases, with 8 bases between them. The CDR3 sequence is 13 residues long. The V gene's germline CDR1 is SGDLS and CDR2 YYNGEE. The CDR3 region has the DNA TGTGCCAGCAGCGGGGGCGCCAACTATGGCTACACCTTC. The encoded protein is CASSGGANYGYTF.